The rows below give T cell receptor beta chains drawn from one sample of a study of blood T cell repertoires in COVID-19. Assay used: immunoSEQ multiplex PCR; TCRdb lists only in-frame clones, some missing. The profile covers about 380,000 clones, with 89% appearing a single time and over 1% taken by the ten largest. The sample taken for sequencing was peripheral blood. The receptors shown here come from a man aged 40-55 years with acute or convalescent COVID-19. CDR3s include the opening cysteine and the closing phenylalanine or tryptophan. A D gene is named only where the DNA matches it firmly. Not all rows give a size; the values are once, few, many and, for expanded clones, a class.

cdr3_nt: TGCGCCAGCAGTCCCGGGACAGGGGGCGAGAATCAGCCCCAGCATTTT
cdr3_aa: CASSPGTGGENQPQHF
v_call: TRBV5-1
j_call: TRBJ1-5
clone_size: -
cdr3_length: 16
d_call: TRBD1

cdr3_nt: TGTGCCAGCAGCGTAGTACCACAGGGCAACGAGCAGTACTTC
cdr3_aa: CASSVVPQGNEQYF
v_call: TRBV9
j_call: TRBJ2-7
clone_size: -
cdr3_length: 14
d_call: -

cdr3_nt: TGTGCCAGCAGCTTAGGGGGCTATGAAAAACTGTTTTTT
cdr3_aa: CASSLGGYEKLFF
v_call: TRBV7-6
j_call: TRBJ1-4
clone_size: -
cdr3_length: 13
d_call: -

cdr3_nt: TGTGCCAGCAGTTTACTAACAGGGGACGCAGATACGCAGTATTTT
cdr3_aa: CASSLLTGDADTQYF
v_call: TRBV28
j_call: TRBJ2-3
clone_size: -
cdr3_length: 15
d_call: TRBD1

cdr3_nt: TGTGCCAGTAGTACGACAGCGAACACTGAAGCTTTCTTT
cdr3_aa: CASSTTANTEAFF
v_call: TRBV19
j_call: TRBJ1-1
clone_size: -
cdr3_length: 13
d_call: -

cdr3_nt: TGTGCCACCAGTGCTGACGGGATCAAGGGTAATTCACCCCTCCACTTT
cdr3_aa: CATSADGIKGNSPLHF
v_call: TRBV24-1
j_call: TRBJ1-6
clone_size: -
cdr3_length: 16
d_call: -

cdr3_nt: TGTGCAGCGTCCGGGGGGACCTCCTACGAGCAGTACTTC
cdr3_aa: CAASGGTSYEQYF
v_call: TRBV27
j_call: TRBJ2-7
clone_size: -
cdr3_length: 13
d_call: TRBD2

cdr3_nt: TGCGCCAGCAGCCAAGACAGGGGTGAAAAACTGTTTTTT
cdr3_aa: CASSQDRGEKLFF
v_call: TRBV4-1
j_call: TRBJ1-4
clone_size: -
cdr3_length: 13
d_call: -

cdr3_nt: TGTGCCAGCAGCCAAGAACCTAGCGGGGGTTACAATGAGCAGTTCTTC
cdr3_aa: CASSQEPSGGYNEQFF
v_call: TRBV4-2
j_call: TRBJ2-1
clone_size: -
cdr3_length: 16
d_call: TRBD2

cdr3_nt: TGCGCCAGCAGCCAAGCATCAGGGGGATCCCGGGAGCTGTTTTTT
cdr3_aa: CASSQASGGSRELFF
v_call: TRBV4-1
j_call: TRBJ2-2
clone_size: -
cdr3_length: 15
d_call: TRBD1

cdr3_nt: TGTGCCAGCAGCCCCGACAGGAACTCTAACTATGGCTACACCTTC
cdr3_aa: CASSPDRNSNYGYTF
v_call: TRBV5-4
j_call: TRBJ1-2
clone_size: few
cdr3_length: 15
d_call: -

cdr3_nt: TGTGCCAGCAGCTTAGATCCGGGCTACGAGCAGTACTTC
cdr3_aa: CASSLDPGYEQYF
v_call: TRBV7-2
j_call: TRBJ2-7
clone_size: -
cdr3_length: 13
d_call: -